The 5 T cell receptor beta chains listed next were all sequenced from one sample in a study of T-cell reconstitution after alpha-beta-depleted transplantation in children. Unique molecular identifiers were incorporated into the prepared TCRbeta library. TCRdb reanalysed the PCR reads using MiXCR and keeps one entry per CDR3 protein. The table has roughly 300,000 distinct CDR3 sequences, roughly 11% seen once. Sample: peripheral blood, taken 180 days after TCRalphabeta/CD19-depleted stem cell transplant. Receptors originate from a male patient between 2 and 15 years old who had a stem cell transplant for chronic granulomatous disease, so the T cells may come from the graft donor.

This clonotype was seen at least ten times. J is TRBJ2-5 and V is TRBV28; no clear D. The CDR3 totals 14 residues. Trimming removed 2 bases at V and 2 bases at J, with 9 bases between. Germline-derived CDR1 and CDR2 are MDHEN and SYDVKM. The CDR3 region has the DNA TGTGCCAGCAGTTTAATTAACAGTCAAGAGACCCAGTACTTC. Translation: CASSLINSQETQYF.

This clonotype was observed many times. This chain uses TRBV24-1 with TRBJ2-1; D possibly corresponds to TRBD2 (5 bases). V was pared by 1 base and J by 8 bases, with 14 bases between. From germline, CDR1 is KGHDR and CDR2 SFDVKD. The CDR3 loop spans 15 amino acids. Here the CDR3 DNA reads TGTGCCACCAGTGATTTCGGGAACCACGCCTATGAGCAGTTCTTC. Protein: CATSDFGNHAYEQFF.

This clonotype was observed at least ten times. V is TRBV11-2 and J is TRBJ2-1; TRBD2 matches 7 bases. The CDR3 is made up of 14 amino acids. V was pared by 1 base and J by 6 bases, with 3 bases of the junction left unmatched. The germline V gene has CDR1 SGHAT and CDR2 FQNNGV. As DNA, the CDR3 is TGTGCCAGCAGCTTAGTGGGGGGGTTCAATGAGCAGTTCTTC. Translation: CASSLVGGFNEQFF.

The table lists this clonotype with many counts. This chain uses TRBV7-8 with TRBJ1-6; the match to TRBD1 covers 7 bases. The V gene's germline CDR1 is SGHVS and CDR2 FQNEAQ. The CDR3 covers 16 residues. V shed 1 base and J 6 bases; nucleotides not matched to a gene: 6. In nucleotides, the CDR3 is TGTGCCAGCAGCTTAGGGACAGGAGACCCTAATTCACCCCTCCACTTT. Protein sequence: CASSLGTGDPNSPLHF.

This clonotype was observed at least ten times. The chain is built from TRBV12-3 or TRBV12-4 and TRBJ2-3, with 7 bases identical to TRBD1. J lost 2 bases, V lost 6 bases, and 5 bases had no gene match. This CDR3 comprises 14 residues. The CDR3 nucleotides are TGTGCCAGCAGCTGGGACAGAGACACAGATACGCAGTATTTT. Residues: CASSWDRDTDTQYF.